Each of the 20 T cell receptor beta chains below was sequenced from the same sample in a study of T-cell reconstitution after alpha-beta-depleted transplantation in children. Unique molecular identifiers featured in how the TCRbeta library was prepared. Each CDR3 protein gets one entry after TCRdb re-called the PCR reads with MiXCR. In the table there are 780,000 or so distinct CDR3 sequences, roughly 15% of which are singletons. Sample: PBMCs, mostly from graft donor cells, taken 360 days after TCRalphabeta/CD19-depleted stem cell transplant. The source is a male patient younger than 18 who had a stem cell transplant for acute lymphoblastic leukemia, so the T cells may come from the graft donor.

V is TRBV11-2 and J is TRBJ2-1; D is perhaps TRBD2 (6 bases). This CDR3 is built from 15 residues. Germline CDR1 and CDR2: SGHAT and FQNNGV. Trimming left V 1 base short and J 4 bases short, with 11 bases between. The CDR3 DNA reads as TGTGCCAGCAGCTTAGGACGCGGGATATACAATGAGCAGTTCTTC. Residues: CASSLGRGIYNEQFF.

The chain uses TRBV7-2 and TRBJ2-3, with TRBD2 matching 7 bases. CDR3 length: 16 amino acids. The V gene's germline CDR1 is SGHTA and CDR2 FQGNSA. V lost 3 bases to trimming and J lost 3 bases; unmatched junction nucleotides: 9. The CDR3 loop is CASSFSGLTRTDTQYF. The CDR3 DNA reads TGTGCCAGCAGCTTCTCGGGACTAACCAGGACAGATACGCAGTATTTT. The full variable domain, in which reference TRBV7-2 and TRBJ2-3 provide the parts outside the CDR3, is GAGVSQSPSNKVTEKGKDVELRCDPISGHTALYWYRQSLGQGLEFLIYFQGNSAPDKSGLPSDRFSAERTGGSVSTLTIQRTQQEDSAVYLCASSFSGLTRTDTQYFGPGTRLTVL.

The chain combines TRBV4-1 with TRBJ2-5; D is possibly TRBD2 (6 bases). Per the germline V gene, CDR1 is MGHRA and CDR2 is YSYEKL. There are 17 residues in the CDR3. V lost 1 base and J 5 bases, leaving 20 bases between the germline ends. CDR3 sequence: CASSQVVSGGPRETQYF. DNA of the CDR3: TGCGCCAGCAGCCAAGTAGTCAGCGGAGGGCCACGGGAGACCCAGTACTTC.

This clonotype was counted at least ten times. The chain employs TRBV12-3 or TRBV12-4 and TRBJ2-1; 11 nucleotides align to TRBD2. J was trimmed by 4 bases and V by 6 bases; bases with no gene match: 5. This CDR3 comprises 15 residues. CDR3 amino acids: CASRKLAGEYNEQFF. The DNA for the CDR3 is TGTGCCAGCAGAAAACTAGCGGGAGAGTACAATGAGCAGTTCTTC.

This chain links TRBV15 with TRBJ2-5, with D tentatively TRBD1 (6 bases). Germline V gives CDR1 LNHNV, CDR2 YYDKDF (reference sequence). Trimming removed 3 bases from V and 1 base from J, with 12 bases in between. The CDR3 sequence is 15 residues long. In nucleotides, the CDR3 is TGTGCCACCAGCAGCCACGGGACACCCCAAGAGACCCAGTACTTC. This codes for CATSSHGTPQETQYF.

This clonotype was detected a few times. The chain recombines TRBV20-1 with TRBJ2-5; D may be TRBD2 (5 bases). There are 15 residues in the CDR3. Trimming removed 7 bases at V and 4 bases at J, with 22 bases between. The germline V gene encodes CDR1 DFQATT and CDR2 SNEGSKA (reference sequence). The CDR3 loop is CSVRETIRSRETQYF. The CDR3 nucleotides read TGCAGTGTAAGAGAGACTATCCGTTCGAGAGAGACCCAGTACTTC.

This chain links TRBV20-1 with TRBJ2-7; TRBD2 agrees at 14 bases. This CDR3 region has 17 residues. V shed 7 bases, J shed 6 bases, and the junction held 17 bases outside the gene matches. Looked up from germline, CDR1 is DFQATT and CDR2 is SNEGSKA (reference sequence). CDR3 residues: CSVGTGAQTSGRAEQYF. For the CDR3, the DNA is TGCAGTGTAGGTACAGGGGCACAGACTAGCGGGAGGGCCGAGCAGTACTTC.

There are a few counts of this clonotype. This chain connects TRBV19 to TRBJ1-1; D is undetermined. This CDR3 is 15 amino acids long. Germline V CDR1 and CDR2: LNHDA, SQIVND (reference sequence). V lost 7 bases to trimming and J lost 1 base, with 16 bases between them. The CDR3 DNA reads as TGTGCCAGTAACCCCCTTTCCGGCCCGAACACTGAAGCTTTCTTT. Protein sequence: CASNPLSGPNTEAFF.

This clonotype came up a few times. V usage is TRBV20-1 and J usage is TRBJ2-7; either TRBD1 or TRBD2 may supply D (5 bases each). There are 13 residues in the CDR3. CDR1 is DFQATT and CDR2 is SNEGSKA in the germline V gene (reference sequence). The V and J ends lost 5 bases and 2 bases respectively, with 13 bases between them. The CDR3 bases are TGCAGTGCTCAGGACCGGGGACCCTACGAGCAGTACTTC. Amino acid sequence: CSAQDRGPYEQYF.

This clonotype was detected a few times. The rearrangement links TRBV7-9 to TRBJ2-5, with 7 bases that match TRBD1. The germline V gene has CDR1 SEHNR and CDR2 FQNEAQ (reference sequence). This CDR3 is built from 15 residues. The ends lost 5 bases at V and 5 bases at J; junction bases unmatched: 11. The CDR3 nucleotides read TGTGCCAGCAGCCGAGGACAGGATCCGGGGGAGACCCAGTACTTC. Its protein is CASSRGQDPGETQYF.

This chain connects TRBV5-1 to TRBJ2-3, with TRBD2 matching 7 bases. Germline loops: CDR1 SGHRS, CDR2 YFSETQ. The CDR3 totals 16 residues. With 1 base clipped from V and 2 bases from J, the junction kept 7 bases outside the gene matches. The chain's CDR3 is CASSLTAGVATDTQYF. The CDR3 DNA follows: TGCGCCAGCAGCTTGACCGCGGGAGTCGCCACAGATACGCAGTATTTT. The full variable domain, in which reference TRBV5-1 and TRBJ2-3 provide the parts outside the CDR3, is KAGVTQTPRYLIKTRGQQVTLSCSPISGHRSVSWYQQTPGQGLQFLFEYFSETQRNKGNFPGRFSGRQFSNSRSEMNVSTLELGDSALYLCASSLTAGVATDTQYFGPGTRLTVL.

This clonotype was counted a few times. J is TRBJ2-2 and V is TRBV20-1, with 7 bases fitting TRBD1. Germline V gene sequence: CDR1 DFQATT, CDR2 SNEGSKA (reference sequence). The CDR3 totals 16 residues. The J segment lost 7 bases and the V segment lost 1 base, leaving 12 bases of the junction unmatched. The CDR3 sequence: CSARVWTGEWGGELFF. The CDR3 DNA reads TGCAGTGCTAGAGTGTGGACAGGAGAGTGGGGCGGGGAGCTGTTTTTT.

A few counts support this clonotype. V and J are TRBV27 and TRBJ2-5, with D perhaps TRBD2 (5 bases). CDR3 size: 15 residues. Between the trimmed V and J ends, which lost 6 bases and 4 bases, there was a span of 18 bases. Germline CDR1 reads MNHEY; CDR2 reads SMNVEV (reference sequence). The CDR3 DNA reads TGTGCCAGCAGCCTACTTTGGGGAGAGCGAGAGACCCAGTACTTC. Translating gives CASSLLWGERETQYF.

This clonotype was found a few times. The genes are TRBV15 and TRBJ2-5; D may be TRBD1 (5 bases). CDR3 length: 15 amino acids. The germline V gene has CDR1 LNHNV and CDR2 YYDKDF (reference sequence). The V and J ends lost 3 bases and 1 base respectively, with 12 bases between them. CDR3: CATSRPWQGQETQYF. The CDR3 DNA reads TGTGCCACCAGCAGGCCTTGGCAGGGCCAAGAGACCCAGTACTTC.

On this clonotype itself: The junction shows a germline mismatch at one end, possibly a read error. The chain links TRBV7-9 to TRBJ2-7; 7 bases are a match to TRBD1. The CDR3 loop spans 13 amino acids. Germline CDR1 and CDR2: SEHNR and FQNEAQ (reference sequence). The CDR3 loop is CASSSQGSNEQCF. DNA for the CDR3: TGTGCCAGCAGCTCACAGGGGTCCAACGAGCAGTGCTTC.

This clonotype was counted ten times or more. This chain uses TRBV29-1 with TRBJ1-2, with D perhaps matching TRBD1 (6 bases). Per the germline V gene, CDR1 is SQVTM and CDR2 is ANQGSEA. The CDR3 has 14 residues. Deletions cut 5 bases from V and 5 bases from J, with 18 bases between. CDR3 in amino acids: CSVPGGGEDYGYTF. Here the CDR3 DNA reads TGCAGCGTTCCCGGAGGGGGAGAGGATTATGGCTACACCTTC.

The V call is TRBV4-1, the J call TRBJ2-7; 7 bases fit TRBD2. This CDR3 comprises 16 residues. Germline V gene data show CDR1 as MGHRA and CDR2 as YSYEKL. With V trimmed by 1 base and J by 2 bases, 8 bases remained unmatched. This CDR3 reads CASSQASSSGAYEQYF. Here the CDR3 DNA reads TGCGCCAGCAGCCAAGCGAGCTCTAGCGGCGCCTACGAGCAGTACTTC.

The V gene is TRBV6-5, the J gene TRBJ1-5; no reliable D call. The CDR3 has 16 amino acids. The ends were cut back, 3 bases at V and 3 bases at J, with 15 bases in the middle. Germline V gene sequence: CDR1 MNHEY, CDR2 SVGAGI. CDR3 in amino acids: CASSYFGRQLNQPQHF. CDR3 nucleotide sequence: TGTGCCAGCAGTTATTTCGGTCGGCAGCTCAATCAGCCCCAGCATTTT.

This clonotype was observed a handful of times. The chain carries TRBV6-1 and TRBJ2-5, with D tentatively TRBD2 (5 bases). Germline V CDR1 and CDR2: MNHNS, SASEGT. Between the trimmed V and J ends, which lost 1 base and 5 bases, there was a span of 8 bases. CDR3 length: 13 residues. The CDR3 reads CASSEDRGETQYF. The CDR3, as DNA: TGTGCCAGCAGTGAAGACAGAGGGGAGACCCAGTACTTC.

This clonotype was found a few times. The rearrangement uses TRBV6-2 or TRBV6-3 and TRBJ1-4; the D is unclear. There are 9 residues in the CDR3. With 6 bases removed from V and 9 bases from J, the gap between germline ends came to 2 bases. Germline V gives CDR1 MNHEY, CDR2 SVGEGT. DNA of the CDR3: TGTGCCAGCAGACAAAAACTGTTTTTT. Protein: CASRQKLFF.